Listed below are T cell receptor beta chains from one sample, sequenced in a study of T cell changes during pregnancy in multiple sclerosis. Clones were read by immunoSEQ multiplex PCR, and TCRdb kept only the in-frame ones, dropping some. The repertoire holds more than 65,000 clones, with about 93% as singletons. The material sequenced was peripheral blood, taken in the first trimester of pregnancy. The receptors here all came from a female donor with multiple sclerosis, enrolled in a pregnancy study. Both conserved end residues are part of each CDR3. Each record gives: clone size, J gene, D gene, V gene, CDR3 DNA, CDR3 protein. D genes are given only for firm matches. Where a row states a size, it is once, few, many or the class of an expanded clone; other rows omit it.

clone_size: .; j_call: TRBJ1-1; d_call: .; v_call: TRBV4-1; cdr3_nt: TGCGCCAGCAGCGTTGGGCGCACTGAAGCTTTCTTT; cdr3_aa: CASSVGRTEAFF
clone_size: .; j_call: TRBJ1-3; d_call: .; v_call: TRBV11-2; cdr3_nt: TGTGCCAGCAGCTTAGCAGGAGACAGTTACCGTGAGATATATTTT; cdr3_aa: CASSLAGDSYREIYF
clone_size: .; j_call: TRBJ2-2; d_call: .; v_call: TRBV11-3; cdr3_nt: TGTGCCAGCAGCTTCCGGGACGGGGAGCTGTTTTTT; cdr3_aa: CASSFRDGELFF
clone_size: .; j_call: TRBJ2-2; d_call: TRBD2; v_call: TRBV29-1; cdr3_nt: TGCAGCGTTTCGGGACTAGCGGGGAAAGTTGACACCGGGGAGCTGTTTTTT; cdr3_aa: CSVSGLAGKVDTGELFF
clone_size: .; j_call: TRBJ2-1; d_call: TRBD2; v_call: TRBV30; cdr3_nt: TGTGCCTGGAGACTAGCGGGATGGGTCAATGAGCAGTTCTTC; cdr3_aa: CAWRLAGWVNEQFF
clone_size: .; j_call: TRBJ1-2; d_call: .; v_call: TRBV9; cdr3_nt: TGTGCCAGCAGCGCTCGATCAGGGGACGGTGGCTACACCTTC; cdr3_aa: CASSARSGDGGYTF
clone_size: once; j_call: TRBJ1-5; d_call: TRBD1; v_call: TRBV19; cdr3_nt: TGTGCCAGTAGTTCTGGACAGGGGGCCAATCAGCCCCAGCATTTT; cdr3_aa: CASSSGQGANQPQHF
clone_size: .; j_call: TRBJ1-4; d_call: TRBD1; v_call: TRBV28; cdr3_nt: TGTGCCAGCAGTCTTCTCTCCGGGACAGGGGTTAGATCTAATGAAAAACTGTTTTTT; cdr3_aa: CASSLLSGTGVRSNEKLFF
clone_size: .; j_call: TRBJ2-2; d_call: .; v_call: TRBV7-9; cdr3_nt: TGTGCCAGCAGCCCGAGGACTGCCGGGGAGCTGTTTTTT; cdr3_aa: CASSPRTAGELFF
clone_size: .; j_call: TRBJ2-3; d_call: .; v_call: TRBV6-1; cdr3_nt: TGTGCCAGCAGTGAAAGGGGCCCTGACAGAGCCCGTGCGCGGACAGATACGCAGTATTTT; cdr3_aa: CASSERGPDRARARTDTQYF
clone_size: .; j_call: TRBJ2-7; d_call: .; v_call: TRBV4-1; cdr3_nt: TGCGCCAGCAGCACAGGGTACGACGAGCAGTACTTC; cdr3_aa: CASSTGYDEQYF
clone_size: .; j_call: TRBJ2-6; d_call: .; v_call: TRBV18; cdr3_nt: TGTGCCAGCTCCCCTACAGGGCTTGGGGCCAACGTCCTGACTTTC; cdr3_aa: CASSPTGLGANVLTF
clone_size: .; j_call: TRBJ2-1; d_call: TRBD1; v_call: TRBV5-1; cdr3_nt: TGCGCCAGCAGCCAAGAACCGGGACAGGTTTACAATGAGCAGTTCTTC; cdr3_aa: CASSQEPGQVYNEQFF
clone_size: .; j_call: TRBJ2-3; d_call: TRBD2; v_call: TRBV7-9; cdr3_nt: TGTGCCAGCAGCTTAGCGGGAGGGAGGACAGATACGCAGTATTTT; cdr3_aa: CASSLAGGRTDTQYF
clone_size: .; j_call: TRBJ1-1; d_call: .; v_call: TRBV11-2; cdr3_nt: TGTGCCAGCAGCCCGGACGGACTTGAAGCTTTCTTT; cdr3_aa: CASSPDGLEAFF
clone_size: .; j_call: TRBJ1-5; d_call: .; v_call: TRBV18; cdr3_nt: TGTGCCAGCTCACCGGGCGGGAATTTGGGAAATCAGCCCCAGCATTTT; cdr3_aa: CASSPGGNLGNQPQHF
clone_size: .; j_call: TRBJ2-5; d_call: .; v_call: TRBV6-6; cdr3_nt: TGTGCCAGCAGTTACTCGACAAACCAAGAGACCCAGTACTTC; cdr3_aa: CASSYSTNQETQYF
clone_size: .; j_call: TRBJ1-2; d_call: .; v_call: TRBV29-1; cdr3_nt: TGCAGCGTTGTTGGGAGCCCCGATAAGATCTATGGCTACACCTTC; cdr3_aa: CSVVGSPDKIYGYTF
clone_size: .; j_call: TRBJ2-7; d_call: .; v_call: TRBV6-1; cdr3_nt: TGTGCCAGCAGTGTTCACTACGAGCAGTACTTC; cdr3_aa: CASSVHYEQYF
clone_size: .; j_call: TRBJ2-1; d_call: TRBD2; v_call: TRBV7-8; cdr3_nt: TGTGCCAGCAGTTTACTAGCGGGAAGCGACAATGAGCAGTTCTTC; cdr3_aa: CASSLLAGSDNEQFF
clone_size: .; j_call: TRBJ1-1; d_call: TRBD1; v_call: TRBV6-4; cdr3_nt: TGTGCCAGCAGCGAACAGGGGAGCACTGAAGCTTTCTTT; cdr3_aa: CASSEQGSTEAFF
clone_size: .; j_call: TRBJ2-1; d_call: .; v_call: TRBV4-1; cdr3_nt: TGCGCCAGCAGCCCTGGGGCCGAGCAGTTCTTC; cdr3_aa: CASSPGAEQFF
clone_size: .; j_call: TRBJ2-1; d_call: TRBD2; v_call: TRBV5-1; cdr3_nt: TGCGCCAGCAGCTTGACTAGCGGGGGCCGGAGCTCCTACAATGAGCAGTTCTTC; cdr3_aa: CASSLTSGGRSSYNEQFF
clone_size: .; j_call: TRBJ1-1; d_call: TRBD1; v_call: TRBV29-1; cdr3_nt: TGCAGCGTTCCACAGGGGGAGGTAATGAACACTGAAGCTTTCTTT; cdr3_aa: CSVPQGEVMNTEAFF
clone_size: once; j_call: TRBJ2-5; d_call: .; v_call: TRBV9; cdr3_nt: TGTGCCAGCAGCGTAGACTCCAGGGTTGGTCAAGAGACCCAGTACTTC; cdr3_aa: CASSVDSRVGQETQYF
clone_size: once; j_call: TRBJ2-1; d_call: .; v_call: TRBV7-9; cdr3_nt: TGTGCCAGCAGCCTACTAGGAAGCTCCTACAATGAGCAGTTCTTC; cdr3_aa: CASSLLGSSYNEQFF
clone_size: once; j_call: TRBJ2-2; d_call: TRBD1; v_call: TRBV29-1; cdr3_nt: TGCAGCGTTGGACAGACAGGGGCCAACACCGGGGAGCTGTTTTTT; cdr3_aa: CSVGQTGANTGELFF
clone_size: .; j_call: TRBJ2-2; d_call: TRBD1; v_call: TRBV4-3; cdr3_nt: TGCGCCAGCAGTCCCGGACAGGGGAGGTTCGCCGGGGAGCTGTTTTTT; cdr3_aa: CASSPGQGRFAGELFF
clone_size: .; j_call: TRBJ2-2; d_call: TRBD2; v_call: TRBV10-3; cdr3_nt: TGTGCCATCAGCCTACTAGCGGAACTAACCGGGGAGCTGTTTTTT; cdr3_aa: CAISLLAELTGELFF
clone_size: .; j_call: TRBJ2-1; d_call: TRBD1; v_call: TRBV19; cdr3_nt: TGTGCCAGTAGTAAGTCGACAGGGGGTCGGTTTAGCGAGCAGTTCTTC; cdr3_aa: CASSKSTGGRFSEQFF
clone_size: .; j_call: TRBJ1-5; d_call: .; v_call: TRBV11-2; cdr3_nt: TGTGCCAGCAGCTCTGGGACATATCAGCCCCAGCATTTT; cdr3_aa: CASSSGTYQPQHF
clone_size: once; j_call: TRBJ2-3; d_call: TRBD1; v_call: TRBV11-2; cdr3_nt: TGTGCCAGCAGCTCGGGACAGGGGATGGATACGCAGTATTTT; cdr3_aa: CASSSGQGMDTQYF
clone_size: .; j_call: TRBJ2-1; d_call: TRBD2; v_call: TRBV6-1; cdr3_nt: TGTGCCAGCAGTGATGGAGTAGCGGGAGGGCAATACAATGAGCAGTTCTTC; cdr3_aa: CASSDGVAGGQYNEQFF
clone_size: .; j_call: TRBJ2-3; d_call: .; v_call: TRBV4-1; cdr3_nt: TGCGCCAGCAGCCAAGGGACTACGGGGGTGCTCGATACGCAGTATTTT; cdr3_aa: CASSQGTTGVLDTQYF
clone_size: .; j_call: TRBJ1-1; d_call: .; v_call: TRBV15; cdr3_nt: TGTGCCACCAACAATCCCACAGGGAACACTGAAGCTTTCTTT; cdr3_aa: CATNNPTGNTEAFF
clone_size: .; j_call: TRBJ1-6; d_call: .; v_call: TRBV4-2; cdr3_nt: TGTGCCAGCAGCCACGCAAGGGACGCCCGGGGGTCACCCCTCCACTTT; cdr3_aa: CASSHARDARGSPLHF
clone_size: .; j_call: TRBJ2-5; d_call: .; v_call: TRBV7-6; cdr3_nt: TGTGCCAGCAGCTCATATAGGGATAGGCCGGGACTTCAAGGCCAAGAGACCCAGTACTTC; cdr3_aa: CASSSYRDRPGLQGQETQYF
clone_size: .; j_call: TRBJ2-5; d_call: .; v_call: TRBV7-2; cdr3_nt: TGTGCCAGCAGCTTAGCGAGGAGGGGGCGGGAAGAGACCCAGTACTTC; cdr3_aa: CASSLARRGREETQYF